Presented here are 21 T cell receptor beta chains from one specimen sequenced in a study of shared clonotypes between healthy human individuals. Sequencing was performed with immunoSEQ multiplex PCR; in TCRdb, only in-frame clones are kept and a portion is missing. The repertoire holds some 1.4 million clones, with around 95% as singletons. The material sequenced was naive CD4+ T cells sorted from blood. Subset defined: CD45RA+ positively selected. These receptors were collected from a man aged 25-45 years in good health.

The V and J genes are TRBV6-5 and TRBJ1-2; TRBD1 is a possible D gene (5 bases). This CDR3 has 14 residues. CDR1 and CDR2 from the germline V gene are MNHEY and SVGAGI. V was clipped by 4 bases and J by 5 bases, with 14 bases between them. The CDR3 here is CASSWDQRGYGYTF. CDR3 coding DNA: TGTGCCAGCAGTTGGGACCAACGGGGGTATGGCTACACCTTC.

V usage is TRBV11-2 and J usage is TRBJ2-7, with TRBD2 identical over 8 bases. Germline CDR1 SGHAT, CDR2 FQNNGV. CDR3 length: 17 amino acids. The V segment lost 1 base and the J segment 1 base; nucleotides outside the gene matches: 9. The CDR3 nucleotides are TGTGCCAGCAGCTTAGGAGGGGCAACTAGCGGATCCTACGAGCAGTACTTC. The encoded protein is CASSLGGATSGSYEQYF.

The gene calls are TRBV6-5 and TRBJ1-2; 8 bases match TRBD1. V was clipped by 2 bases and J by 8 bases; unmatched bases: 10. Germline loops: CDR1 MNHEY, CDR2 SVGAGI. The CDR3 has 15 amino acids. CDR3 protein: CASSYTLTGEGGYTF. Written as DNA, the CDR3 is TGTGCCAGCAGTTACACCCTGACAGGGGAAGGGGGCTACACCTTC.

A single count supports this clone. The chain recombines TRBV7-8 with TRBJ2-3, with TRBD1 matching 9 bases. CDR3 size: 14 residues. In germline, CDR1 is SGHVS, CDR2 FQNEAQ. The trim removed 4 bases at V and 6 bases at J, leaving 5 bases unmatched. CDR3 loop: CASSSGTGKDTQYF. The CDR3 nucleotides read TGTGCCAGCAGCTCCGGGACAGGGAAGGATACGCAGTATTTT.

This clone came up once. This sequence joins TRBV11-3 and TRBJ2-3; D call uncertain. V lost 5 bases to trimming and J lost 6 bases, with 9 bases between them. Germline-derived CDR1 and CDR2 are SGHNT and YENEEA. The CDR3 runs to 12 residues. CDR3: CASSVGRDTQYF. For the CDR3, the DNA is TGTGCCAGCAGCGTTGGCCGGGATACGCAGTATTTT.

This chain connects TRBV29-1 to TRBJ2-3, with D tentatively TRBD1 (5 bases). V dropped 4 bases and J dropped 5 bases, with 10 bases sitting between them. The CDR3 runs to 12 residues. Germline V gives CDR1 SQVTM, CDR2 ANQGSEA. CDR3 sequence reads: CSVGSQGDTQYF. The CDR3 bases are TGCAGCGTTGGCAGCCAGGGAGATACGCAGTATTTT.

V gene TRBV10-2 combines with J gene TRBJ2-1, with TRBD1 matching 9 bases. The germline CDR1 and CDR2 sequences are WSHSY and SAAADI. CDR3 length: 13 residues. V dropped 8 bases and J dropped 8; count of bases not matched to a gene: 7. The CDR3 bases are TGCGCCAGCGCTCACACAGGGGGCTATGAGCAGTTCTTC. Protein: CASAHTGGYEQFF.

The rearrangement uses TRBV6-1 and TRBJ2-6, with D perhaps given as TRBD1 or TRBD2 (5 bases each). The V gene lost 6 bases and the J gene lost 4 bases, with 13 bases spanning the gap. This CDR3 is built from 15 residues. The V gene's germline CDR1 is MNHNS and CDR2 SASEGT. The CDR3 DNA is TGTGCCAGCAGAGGTCGAGGGGAGGGGGCCAACGTCCTGACTTTC. Protein product: CASRGRGEGANVLTF.

The chain links TRBV10-1 to TRBJ2-3; D perhaps matches TRBD1 (5 bases). V was clipped by 0 bases and J by 6 bases, with 10 bases between them. This CDR3 region has 14 residues. Germline lookup yields CDR1 WNHNN and CDR2 SYGVQD (reference sequence). The CDR3 loop reads CASSESPAGDTQYF. The CDR3 nucleotides read TGCGCCAGCAGTGAGTCCCCCGCAGGGGATACGCAGTATTTT.

The V gene is TRBV7-8, the J gene TRBJ1-3, with TRBD1 identical over 11 bases. V was pared by 6 bases and J by 0 bases, with 7 bases of the junction left unmatched. The CDR3 has 17 residues. The germline V gene has CDR1 SGHVS and CDR2 FQNEAQ. The CDR3 region has the DNA TGTGCCAGCAGGGACAGGGGGCAACCCGACTCTGGAAACACCATATATTTT. It encodes CASRDRGQPDSGNTIYF.

The chain combines TRBV18 with TRBJ1-1; tentative D call: TRBD1 (6 bases). Germline V CDR1 and CDR2: KGHSH, LQKENI. Trimming removed 6 bases at V and 7 bases at J, with 15 bases between. This CDR3 contains 13 residues. In nucleotides, the CDR3 is TGTGCCAGCTCGGATACAGAAGGGGGTGAAGCTTTCTTT. It translates to CASSDTEGGEAFF.

The chain is built from TRBV7-2 and TRBJ2-3, with D possibly matching TRBD1 (5 bases). CDR3 length: 14 amino acids. Trimming stripped 5 bases from V and 2 bases from J, with 11 bases between. Germline CDR1 is SGHTA and CDR2 is FQGNSA. CDR3 DNA sequence: TGTGCCAGCAGCCGTAGGGGCCCCACAGATACGCAGTATTTT. Protein sequence: CASSRRGPTDTQYF.

This chain joins TRBV6-1 and TRBJ1-2; 12 bases are shared with TRBD1. Germline V gene lookup returns CDR1 MNHNS and CDR2 SASEGT. This CDR3 spans 14 amino acids. J gave up 6 bases and V 6 bases, and 5 bases lay outside the gene matches. For the CDR3, the DNA is TGTGCCAGCAGAACCGGGACAGGGGGCGATGGCTACACCTTC. Translated, it gives CASRTGTGGDGYTF.

In the case of this clone: The identical CDR3 is also encoded by other nucleotide sequences in the sample. The rearrangement uses TRBV18 and TRBJ2-5; D is undetermined. This CDR3 is 13 amino acids long. The germline V and J ends were trimmed by 3 bases and 2 bases, with 7 bases remaining between them. Germline V gives CDR1 KGHSH, CDR2 LQKENI. CDR3 residues: CASSPGIQETQYF. The CDR3 DNA is TGTGCCAGCTCACCCGGCATTCAAGAGACCCAGTACTTC.

This rearrangement joins TRBV27 to TRBJ1-1; D ambiguous. Germline CDR1 reads MNHEY; CDR2 reads SMNVEV (reference sequence). V gave up 5 bases and J gave up 0 bases, with 7 bases separating them. The CDR3 is 13 amino acids. CDR3 nucleotides: TGTGCCAGCAGTAGGCGCATGAACACTGAAGCTTTCTTT. Translating gives CASSRRMNTEAFF.

The chain links TRBV5-8 to TRBJ2-3; 7 bases map to TRBD2. The J segment lost 2 bases and the V segment lost 4 bases, leaving 1 base of the junction unmatched. The germline gives CDR1 SGHTS, CDR2 YDEGEE. The CDR3 contains 13 residues. The CDR3 sequence is CASSRDYTDTQYF. CDR3 bases: TGTGCCAGCAGCCGGGACTACACAGATACGCAGTATTTT.

The chain has TRBV28 and TRBJ2-7, with 8 bases that match TRBD2. The CDR3 runs 15 residues. The germline gives CDR1 MDHEN, CDR2 SYDVKM. V was clipped by 4 bases and J by 0 bases; unmatched bases: 5. The CDR3 is CASSYTSGSSYEQYF. CDR3 sequence (DNA): TGTGCCAGCAGTTATACTAGCGGTTCCTCCTACGAGCAGTACTTC.

The J gene is TRBJ1-5, the V gene TRBV7-9; a weak D match, TRBD1 (6 bases). Trimming left V 5 bases short and J 10 bases short, with 18 bases between. Germline assignment: CDR1 SEHNR and CDR2 FQNEAQ (reference sequence). CDR3 length: 14 amino acids. The DNA of the CDR3 is TGTGCCAGCAGCCAGGGGCAGGGAGTGACCCCCCAGCATTTT. It yields the protein CASSQGQGVTPQHF.

This chain connects TRBV7-8 to TRBJ2-3; D remains unclear. CDR1 is SGHVS, CDR2 FQNEAQ, per germline. The CDR3 runs 13 residues. Trimming cost V 3 bases and J 4 bases, with 8 bases left between them. CDR3 bases: TGTGCCAGCAGCTTCGTCTCTGCAGATACGCAGTATTTT. Amino acids: CASSFVSADTQYF. The full variable domain, in which reference TRBV7-8 and TRBJ2-3 provide the parts outside the CDR3, is GAGVSQSPRYKVAKRGQDVALRCDPISGHVSLFWYQQALGQGPEFLTYFQNEAQLDKSGLPSDRFFAERPEGSVSTLKIQRTQQEDSAVYLCASSFVSADTQYFGPGTRLTVL.

The chain combines TRBV30 with TRBJ2-2, with D unclear. Trimming removed 6 bases from V and 1 base from J, with 9 bases in between. This CDR3 has 13 residues. Germline CDR1 is GTSNPN and CDR2 is SVGIG (reference sequence). For the CDR3, the DNA is TGTGCCTGCAGGACGGAGAACACCGGGGAGCTGTTTTTT. Its protein is CACRTENTGELFF.

In regard to this clone: Other DNA sequences in this specimen translate into the identical CDR3. CDR3: CASSPGTAQETQYF. CDR3 bases: TGTGCCAGCAGCCCAGGGACAGCCCAAGAGACCCAGTACTTC. V usage is TRBV7-2 and J usage is TRBJ2-5, with TRBD1 identical over 7 bases. Germline V gene lookup returns CDR1 SGHTA and CDR2 FQGNSA. The CDR3 has 14 amino acids. The junction had 4 bases not matched to a gene; V was cut back by 5 bases and J by 1 base.